These 20 T cell receptor beta chains were all obtained from the same sample, sequenced in a study of cytomegalovirus exposure and HLA in healthy donors. Profiling relied on immunoSEQ multiplex PCR, and the TCRdb table lists in-frame clones only, not all of them. The table includes fewer than 200,000 clones, roughly 85% detected once. The source material was PBMCs. The receptors were gathered from a man aged 18 to 30 in good health and CMV-seropositive.

This chain connects TRBV28 to TRBJ1-5, with D unclear. CDR3 length equals 15 residues. The V gene lost 4 bases and the J gene lost 2 bases, with 12 bases spanning the gap. In germline, CDR1 is MDHEN, CDR2 SYDVKM. The CDR3 DNA reads as TGTGCCAGCAGTTCCCTTGACATCGGCAATCAGCCCCAGCATTTT. Translating gives CASSSLDIGNQPQHF.

The CDR3 DNA is TGTGCCATCAGTGGGCACGACTCGCCCTCCTACAATGAGCAGTTCTTC. Protein sequence: CAISGHDSPSYNEQFF. The chain carries TRBV10-3 and TRBJ2-1; D gene ambiguous. CDR1 ENHRY and CDR2 SYGVKD come from the germline V gene. The CDR3 sequence is 16 residues long. The germline V and J ends were trimmed by 4 bases and 0 bases, with 13 bases remaining between them.

The chain has TRBV5-1 and TRBJ2-2; 11 nucleotides agree with TRBD1. Germline V gives CDR1 SGHRS, CDR2 YFSETQ. The CDR3 contains 16 residues. The V segment lost 2 bases and the J segment 6 bases; nucleotides outside the gene matches: 6. The CDR3 DNA reads TGCGCCAGCAGCTTAGGACAGGGGGCTTTGGCCGGGGAGCTGTTTTTT. Amino acids: CASSLGQGALAGELFF.

This chain links TRBV4-1 with TRBJ2-7; TRBD1 matches at 9 bases. Per the germline V gene, CDR1 is MGHRA and CDR2 is YSYEKL. This CDR3 has 15 amino acids. Unmatched junction bases numbered 7, after V lost 4 bases and J lost 3 bases. DNA of the CDR3: TGCGCCAGCAGCCCAAACAGGGGGCTTCTCTACGAGCAGTACTTC. Translation gives CASSPNRGLLYEQYF.

The rearrangement joins TRBV28 to TRBJ2-5; 8 nucleotides line up with TRBD2. The CDR3 contains 16 residues. Germline values: CDR1 MDHEN, CDR2 SYDVKM. The J segment lost 0 bases and the V segment lost 4 bases, leaving 7 bases of the junction unmatched. CDR3 region: CASSSGGRGYQETQYF. The CDR3 DNA follows: TGTGCCAGCAGTTCGGGGGGGAGGGGATACCAAGAGACCCAGTACTTC.

The chain uses TRBV18 and TRBJ2-7, with D maybe TRBD1 (6 bases). Trimming cost V 3 bases and J 6 bases, with 12 bases left between them. Germline CDR1 reads KGHSH; CDR2 reads LQKENI. The CDR3 runs 13 residues. As DNA, the CDR3 is TGTGCCAGCTCACCTACAGGGATCAGCGAGCAGTACTTC. Its protein is CASSPTGISEQYF.

This rearrangement joins TRBV30 to TRBJ2-2; 8 nucleotides match TRBD2. After removal of 4 bases from V and 5 bases from J, the junction contained 12 bases not matched to a gene. This CDR3 has 16 residues. Germline V gene sequence: CDR1 GTSNPN, CDR2 SVGIG (reference sequence). In DNA, the CDR3 is TGTGCCTGGACCCCTGGGGCGGGGGGCACGACCGGGGAGCTGTTTTTT. This sequence encodes CAWTPGAGGTTGELFF.

This clone was found once. The chain couples TRBV6-1 to TRBJ2-7; perhaps TRBD2 as D (6 bases). The CDR3 loop spans 15 amino acids. Germline V CDR1 and CDR2: MNHNS, SASEGT. Trimming cost V 4 bases and J 2 bases, with 15 bases left between them. In nucleotides, the CDR3 is TGTGCCAGCAGTGGGGCTAGCGCATATACCTACGAGCAGTACTTC. It is translated as CASSGASAYTYEQYF.

The V and J genes are TRBV14 and TRBJ2-5; D is ambiguous. The CDR3 consists of 13 residues. Trimming took off 4 bases at V and 5 bases at J, with 11 bases between the two ends. Germline-derived CDR1 and CDR2 are SGHDN and FVKESK. The CDR3 region is CASSRRTEETQYF. The CDR3 DNA is TGTGCCAGCAGCCGGCGCACAGAGGAGACCCAGTACTTC.

This sequence joins TRBV10-3 and TRBJ1-4; possible D gene TRBD1, 6 bases. With 3 bases removed from V and 6 bases from J, the gap between germline ends came to 20 bases. This CDR3 spans 17 amino acids. Germline values: CDR1 ENHRY, CDR2 SYGVKD. This CDR3 is CAISEEIARTVDEKLFF. DNA of the CDR3: TGTGCCATCAGTGAAGAAATAGCGCGGACAGTCGATGAAAAACTGTTTTTT.

This chain connects TRBV6-5 to TRBJ2-5, with 7 positions matching TRBD2. CDR1 is MNHEY, CDR2 SVGAGI, per germline. There are 15 residues in the CDR3. With 6 bases clipped from V and 0 bases from J, the junction kept 7 bases outside the gene matches. The chain's CDR3 is CASSGGSGYQETQYF. Here the CDR3 DNA reads TGTGCCAGCAGCGGGGGTAGCGGGTACCAAGAGACCCAGTACTTC.

The chain carries TRBV7-9 and TRBJ2-5, with a possible D match to TRBD2 (5 bases). Germline V gene lookup returns CDR1 SEHNR and CDR2 FQNEAQ (reference sequence). This CDR3 is built from 15 residues. V dropped 5 bases and J dropped 5 bases, with 18 bases sitting between them. CDR3 DNA sequence: TGTGCCAGCAGCACAGACCTGCGGGCTGGGGAGACCCAGTACTTC. This translates into CASSTDLRAGETQYF.

The rearrangement uses TRBV7-9 and TRBJ2-7, with 7 bases identical to TRBD1. CDR1 is SEHNR, CDR2 FQNEAQ, per germline (reference sequence). The J segment lost 2 bases and the V segment lost 8 bases, leaving 6 bases of the junction unmatched. There are 13 residues in the CDR3. The CDR3 DNA reads TGTGCCAGCTTTGGGGACAGTACCTACGAGCAGTACTTC. This codes for CASFGDSTYEQYF.

The CDR3 protein is CASSYVDYQETQYF. CDR3 coding DNA: TGTGCCAGCAGTTACGTCGACTACCAAGAGACCCAGTACTTC. The J gene is TRBJ2-5, the V gene TRBV6-5; the D is unclear. This CDR3 contains 14 residues. Trimming took off 2 bases at V and 0 bases at J, with 7 bases between the two ends. The V gene's germline CDR1 is MNHEY and CDR2 SVGAGI.

The V gene is TRBV6-1, the J gene TRBJ2-6; D unclear. Per germline, CDR1 MNHNS and CDR2 SASEGT. The V end lost 7 bases, the J end lost 2 bases, and 12 bases lay between the germline ends. The CDR3 runs to 15 residues. CDR3 coding DNA: TGTGCCAGCATACCCGAATCGGCTGGGGCCAACGTCCTGACTTTC. Translating it yields CASIPESAGANVLTF.

This clone was seen more than once but under ten times. The V and J genes are TRBV7-9 and TRBJ2-5, with D possibly TRBD2 on 6 matching bases. The CDR3 is 14 amino acids. CDR1 and CDR2 (germline): SEHNR, FQNEAQ (reference sequence). V lost 5 bases to trimming and J lost 4 bases, with 14 bases between them. The CDR3 here is CASSDDRRGETQYF. CDR3 bases: TGTGCCAGCAGCGATGATCGGCGGGGAGAGACCCAGTACTTC. Filled out from reference TRBV7-9 and TRBJ2-5, the complete variable domain reads DTGVSQNPRHKITKRGQNVTFRCDPISEHNRLYWYRQTLGQGPEFLTYFQNEAQLEKSRLLSDRFSAERPKGSFSTLEIQRTEQGDSAMYLCASSDDRRGETQYFGPGTRLLVL.

This clone was found a few times. The genes are TRBV6-1 and TRBJ1-1; tentatively, D is TRBD1 (5 bases). There are 13 residues in the CDR3. Germline loops: CDR1 MNHNS, CDR2 SASEGT. Trimming stripped 8 bases from V and 3 bases from J, with 13 bases between. CDR3 loop: CASERGLDTEAFF. The CDR3 DNA sequence: TGTGCCAGCGAACGGGGACTGGACACTGAAGCTTTCTTT.

This rearrangement joins TRBV11-1 to TRBJ2-1, with D tentatively TRBD1 (5 bases). The V gene's germline CDR1 is SGHAT and CDR2 FQDESV (reference sequence). The V end lost 5 bases, the J end lost 9 bases, and 14 bases lay between the germline ends. The CDR3 extends over 13 amino acids. This chain's CDR3 is CASSPQGSIEQFF. Written as DNA, the CDR3 is TGTGCCAGCAGCCCGCAGGGTTCTATTGAGCAGTTCTTC.

The chain employs TRBV30 and TRBJ1-4; a possible D gene is TRBD1 (6 bases). Trimming took off 2 bases at V and 5 bases at J, with 12 bases between the two ends. This CDR3 is built from 14 residues. The germline gives CDR1 GTSNPN, CDR2 SVGIG (reference sequence). The CDR3 region is CAWSRQALNEKLFF. The CDR3 region has the DNA TGTGCCTGGAGTCGACAGGCCCTCAATGAAAAACTGTTTTTT.

V is TRBV5-4 and J is TRBJ2-1, with 10 bases that match TRBD1. The CDR3 is 17 amino acids. Germline V gives CDR1 SGHNT, CDR2 YYREEE (reference sequence). The junction had 11 bases not matched to a gene; V was cut back by 1 base and J by 7 bases. The CDR3, as DNA: TGTGCCAGCAGCTTGTACCCGGGGACAGGGGACTCGAATGAGCAGTTCTTC. Protein sequence: CASSLYPGTGDSNEQFF. The complete variable domain, with remaining parts taken from reference TRBV5-4 and TRBJ2-1, reads ETGVTQSPTHLIKTRGQQVTLRCSSQSGHNTVSWYQQALGQGPQFIFQYYREEENGRGNFPPRFSGLQFPNYSSELNVNALELDDSALYLCASSLYPGTGDSNEQFFGPGTRLTVL.